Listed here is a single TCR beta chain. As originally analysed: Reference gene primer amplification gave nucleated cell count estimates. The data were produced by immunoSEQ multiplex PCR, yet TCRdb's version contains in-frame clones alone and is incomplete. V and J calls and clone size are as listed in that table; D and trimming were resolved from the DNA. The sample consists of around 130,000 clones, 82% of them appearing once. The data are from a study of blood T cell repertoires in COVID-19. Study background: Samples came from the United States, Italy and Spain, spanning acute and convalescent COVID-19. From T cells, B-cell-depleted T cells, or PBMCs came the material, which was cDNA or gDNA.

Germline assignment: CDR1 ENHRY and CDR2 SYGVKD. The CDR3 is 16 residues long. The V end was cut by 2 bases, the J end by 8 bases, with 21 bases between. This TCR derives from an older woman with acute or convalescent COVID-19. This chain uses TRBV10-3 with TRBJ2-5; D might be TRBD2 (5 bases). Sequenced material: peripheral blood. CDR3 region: CAISEAGSQRGTTQYF. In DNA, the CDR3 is TGTGCCATCAGTGAGGCTGGGAGCCAACGGGGTACAACCCAGTACTTC.